These T cell receptor beta chains were read from a single sample in a study of blood T cell repertoires in COVID-19. Assay: immunoSEQ multiplex PCR; the TCRdb copy retains only in-frame clones and omits some. Of 230,000 or so clones listed, 85% to 90% are singletons. Sample: peripheral blood. These receptors came from a woman in her forties who had recovered from COVID-19. Each CDR3 is given with its conserved first and last residue. Fields, in order: J gene, D gene, clone size, V gene, CDR3 protein, CDR3 DNA. The D gene is left open where the match is weak. Some rows mark clone size as missing; the rest say once, few, many or name a class of expanded clone.

J: TRBJ1-2; D: -; size: -; V: TRBV27; CDR3: CASSLGVEYGYTF; DNA: TGTGCCAGCAGTTTGGGAGTTGAGTATGGCTACACCTTC
J: TRBJ2-6; D: TRBD1; size: -; V: TRBV19; CDR3: CASTHRTGSGANVLTF; DNA: TGTGCCAGTACCCACCGGACAGGCTCTGGGGCCAACGTCCTGACTTTC
J: TRBJ2-1; D: TRBD2; size: once; V: TRBV19; CDR3: CASTVLAGADEQFF; DNA: TGTGCCAGTACGGTACTAGCGGGGGCGGATGAGCAGTTCTTC
J: TRBJ2-5; D: -; size: -; V: TRBV12-3/TRBV12-4; CDR3: CASSLVAWETQYF; DNA: TGTGCCAGCAGTTTAGTAGCGTGGGAGACCCAGTACTTC
J: TRBJ2-1; D: TRBD2; size: -; V: TRBV9; CDR3: CASSARAGAYNEQFF; DNA: TGTGCCAGCAGCGCCAGAGCGGGGGCCTACAATGAGCAGTTCTTC
J: TRBJ2-2; D: -; size: -; V: TRBV2; CDR3: CASSVGARVELFF; DNA: TGTGCCAGCAGTGTTGGGGCAAGGGTAGAGCTGTTTTTT
J: TRBJ2-1; D: TRBD2; size: few; V: TRBV3-1/TRBV3-2; CDR3: CASSPLRLAYYNEQFF; DNA: TGTGCCAGCAGCCCCCTTCGACTAGCGTACTACAATGAGCAGTTCTTC
J: TRBJ2-2; D: TRBD1; size: -; V: TRBV28; CDR3: CASSFVQGANTGELFF; DNA: TGTGCCAGCAGTTTCGTGCAGGGGGCGAACACCGGGGAGCTGTTTTTT
J: TRBJ1-1; D: -; size: -; V: TRBV28; CDR3: CASSGQGRSNTEAFF; DNA: TGTGCCAGCAGTGGTCAGGGGCGCTCGAACACTGAAGCTTTCTTT
J: TRBJ1-2; D: -; size: -; V: TRBV11-2; CDR3: CASSPAGSGYTF; DNA: TGTGCCAGCAGCCCCGCCGGGTCTGGCTACACCTTC
J: TRBJ2-5; D: -; size: once; V: TRBV6-2/TRBV6-3; CDR3: CASSSWTDTETQYF; DNA: TGTGCCAGCAGTTCCTGGACTGATACGGAGACCCAGTACTTC
J: TRBJ2-5; D: -; size: -; V: TRBV7-2; CDR3: CASSLVGGVGQETQYF; DNA: TGTGCCAGCAGCTTAGTTGGCGGGGTGGGCCAAGAGACCCAGTACTTC
J: TRBJ2-5; D: TRBD1; size: -; V: TRBV19; CDR3: CASSSQGGSGETQYF; DNA: TGTGCCAGTAGTTCCCAAGGGGGCTCTGGGGAGACCCAGTACTTC
J: TRBJ1-4; D: -; size: -; V: TRBV19; CDR3: CASNSGVDTNEKLFF; DNA: TGTGCCAGTAATTCAGGGGTCGACACTAATGAAAAACTGTTTTTT
J: TRBJ1-1; D: -; size: once; V: TRBV11-3; CDR3: CASSWAGDSNTEAFF; DNA: TGTGCCAGCAGCTGGGCAGGGGATTCAAACACTGAAGCTTTCTTT